The rows below give T cell receptor beta chains drawn from one sample of a study of cytomegalovirus exposure and HLA in healthy donors. Assay: immunoSEQ multiplex PCR; the TCRdb copy retains only in-frame clones and omits some. The sample lists over 70,000 clones, about 73% occurring once. The sequencing input was PBMCs. These receptors came from a woman in her 50s in good health and CMV-seropositive. Both conserved end residues are part of each CDR3. D genes are given only for firm matches. The size field is filled for only some rows; it gives once, few, many or a size class.

size	V	D	J	DNA	CDR3
.	TRBV29-1	.	TRBJ1-3	TGCGGCAGCGCAACCTCCTCTGGAAACACCATATATTTT	CGSATSSGNTIYF
.	TRBV11-2	.	TRBJ1-2	TGTGCCAGCAGCCGACAGGCACATGGCTACACCTTC	CASSRQAHGYTF
.	TRBV15	TRBD1	TRBJ1-5	TGTGCCACCAGCAGAGGGGGACAGGGGATCGGCAGAGGCCAGCCCCAGCATTTT	CATSRGGQGIGRGQPQHF
.	TRBV4-3	.	TRBJ2-1	TGCGCCAGCAGCCAAGATGGGACTTATAATGAGCAGTTCTTC	CASSQDGTYNEQFF
.	TRBV27	.	TRBJ1-6	TGTGCCAGCAGTTCCGTCAGGGGATGGGAATCACCCCTCCACTTT	CASSSVRGWESPLHF
few	TRBV2	TRBD2	TRBJ2-7	TGTGCCAGCATTCGAGGACTAGCGGGGGGTGAGCAGTACTTC	CASIRGLAGGEQYF
.	TRBV5-4	.	TRBJ1-5	TGTGCCAGCAGTCAGGGAGGCGGCAATCAGCCCCAGCATTTT	CASSQGGGNQPQHF
.	TRBV18	.	TRBJ1-2	TGTGCCAGCTCACCGTCACAGGAGTTTTCTAACTATGGCTACACCTTC	CASSPSQEFSNYGYTF
.	TRBV10-1	TRBD2	TRBJ2-7	TGCGCCAGCAGTGAGTTCATCAGGGACGAGGAGCCTAGCGGGATGAGTCTTGTCTATGAGCAGTACTTC	CASSEFIRDEEPSGMSLVYEQYF
.	TRBV6-5	TRBD2	TRBJ2-7	TGTGCCAGCAGTTACTCAGCGGGAGCCTCCTCCGAGCAGTACTTC	CASSYSAGASSEQYF
.	TRBV7-9	.	TRBJ1-2	TGTGCCAGCAGCTTAGATCGCGAGTCTCTTAATGGCTACACCTTC	CASSLDRESLNGYTF
.	TRBV10-3	.	TRBJ1-4	TGTGCCATCAGTGAGTCGAGAGGCAGGGAATCAACTAATGAAAAACTGTTTTTT	CAISESRGRESTNEKLFF
.	TRBV5-1	.	TRBJ2-7	TGCGCCAGCAGCCGAGTGGGGAGGAGCTCCTACGAGCAGTACTTC	CASSRVGRSSYEQYF
.	TRBV9	.	TRBJ1-5	TGTGCCAGCAGCGCATCCCCGGGGGGAGGGCCCCAGCATTTT	CASSASPGGGPQHF
.	TRBV11-2	.	TRBJ2-5	TGTGCCAGCAGCTTACAGGGGGGTGGAGAGACCCAGTACTTC	CASSLQGGGETQYF
.	TRBV7-2	TRBD1	TRBJ2-2	TGTGCCAGCAGCTTATCCGTTCGGGACAGACACACCGGGGAGCTGTTTTTT	CASSLSVRDRHTGELFF
.	TRBV5-6	TRBD1	TRBJ1-2	TGTGCCAGCAGCGGGACAGGGAGCACCTTC	CASSGTGSTF
.	TRBV2	TRBD1	TRBJ1-1	TGTGCCAGCAGTGATATCCCAGGGGGCATGAACACTGAAGCTTTCTTT	CASSDIPGGMNTEAFF
.	TRBV9	.	TRBJ1-5	TGTGCCAGCAGCTCACAGGGCCGGGACAATCAGCCCCAGCATTTT	CASSSQGRDNQPQHF
.	TRBV15	.	TRBJ1-4	TGTGCCACCAGCAGAGAGTATGGGGGAGGGACTAATGAAAAACTGTTTTTT	CATSREYGGGTNEKLFF
once	TRBV4-2	TRBD1	TRBJ2-1	TGTGCCAGCAGCCAAGGACAGGGTCCCTATAATGAGCAGTTCTTC	CASSQGQGPYNEQFF
few	TRBV11-3	.	TRBJ2-5	TGTGCCAGCAGCTTAGGTCTCAGGGGTCAAGAGACCCAGTACTTC	CASSLGLRGQETQYF
.	TRBV5-4	.	TRBJ2-1	TGTGCCAGCAGCCTGACTAGTGGGTACAATGAGCAGTTCTTC	CASSLTSGYNEQFF
.	TRBV27	.	TRBJ1-1	TGTGCCAGCAGTTTGGGGGGGGCCACTGAAGCTTTCTTT	CASSLGGATEAFF